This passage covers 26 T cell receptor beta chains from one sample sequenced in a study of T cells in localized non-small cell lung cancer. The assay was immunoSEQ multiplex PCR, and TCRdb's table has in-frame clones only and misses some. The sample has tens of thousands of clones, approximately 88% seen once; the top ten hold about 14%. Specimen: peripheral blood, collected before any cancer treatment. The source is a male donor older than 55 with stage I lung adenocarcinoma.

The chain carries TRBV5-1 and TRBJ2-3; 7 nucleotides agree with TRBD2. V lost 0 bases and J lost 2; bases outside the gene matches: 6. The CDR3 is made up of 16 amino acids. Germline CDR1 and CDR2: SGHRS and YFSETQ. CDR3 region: CASSLGGSVNTDTQYF. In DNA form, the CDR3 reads TGCGCCAGCAGCTTGGGCGGGAGTGTGAACACAGATACGCAGTATTTT.

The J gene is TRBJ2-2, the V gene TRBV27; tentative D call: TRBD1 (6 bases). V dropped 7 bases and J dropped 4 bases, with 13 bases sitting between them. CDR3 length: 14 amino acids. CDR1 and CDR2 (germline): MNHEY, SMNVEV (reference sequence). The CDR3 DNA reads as TGTGCCAGCACACCGGGACACTTCACCGGGGAGCTGTTTTTT. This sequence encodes CASTPGHFTGELFF.

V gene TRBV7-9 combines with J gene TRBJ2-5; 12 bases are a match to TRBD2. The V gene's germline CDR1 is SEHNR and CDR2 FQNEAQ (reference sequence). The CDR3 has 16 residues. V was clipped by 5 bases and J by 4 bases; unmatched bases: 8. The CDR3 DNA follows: TGTGCCAGCAGCCAAGATCCTAGCGGGGGGGCAGAGACCCAGTACTTC. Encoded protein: CASSQDPSGGAETQYF.

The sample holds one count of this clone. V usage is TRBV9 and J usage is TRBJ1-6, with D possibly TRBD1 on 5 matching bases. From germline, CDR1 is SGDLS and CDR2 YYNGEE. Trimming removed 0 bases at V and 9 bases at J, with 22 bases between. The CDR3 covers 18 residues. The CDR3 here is CASSVVGRRTGGGSPLHF. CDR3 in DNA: TGTGCCAGCAGCGTAGTAGGACGGAGGACCGGCGGGGGTTCACCCCTCCACTTT.

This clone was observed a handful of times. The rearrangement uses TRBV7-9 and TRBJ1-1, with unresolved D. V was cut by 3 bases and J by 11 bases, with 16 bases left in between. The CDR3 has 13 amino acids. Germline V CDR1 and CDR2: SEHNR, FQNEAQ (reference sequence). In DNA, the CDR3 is TGTGCCAGCAGCTTGGGTGCGGGCAGAAATGCTTTCTTT. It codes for CASSLGAGRNAFF.

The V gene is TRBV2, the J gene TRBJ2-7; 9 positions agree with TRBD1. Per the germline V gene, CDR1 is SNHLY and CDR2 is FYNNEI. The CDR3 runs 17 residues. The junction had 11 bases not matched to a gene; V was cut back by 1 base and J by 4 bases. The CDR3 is CASSEVGVGTGPYEQYF. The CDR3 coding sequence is TGTGCCAGCAGTGAAGTCGGTGTGGGGACAGGGCCTTACGAGCAGTACTTC.

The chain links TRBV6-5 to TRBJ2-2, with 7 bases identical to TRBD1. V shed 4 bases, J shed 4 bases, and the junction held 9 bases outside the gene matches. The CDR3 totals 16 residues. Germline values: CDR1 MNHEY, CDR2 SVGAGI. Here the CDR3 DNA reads TGTGCCAGCAGTTTTACCCACGGACAGGTCACCGGGGAGCTGTTTTTT. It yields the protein CASSFTHGQVTGELFF.

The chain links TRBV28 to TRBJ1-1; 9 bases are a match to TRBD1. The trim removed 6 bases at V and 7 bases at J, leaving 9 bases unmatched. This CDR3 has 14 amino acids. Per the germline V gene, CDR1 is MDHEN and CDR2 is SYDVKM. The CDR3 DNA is TGTGCCAGCAGCTTCCCCGGACAGGGGTTTGAAGCTTTCTTT. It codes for CASSFPGQGFEAFF.

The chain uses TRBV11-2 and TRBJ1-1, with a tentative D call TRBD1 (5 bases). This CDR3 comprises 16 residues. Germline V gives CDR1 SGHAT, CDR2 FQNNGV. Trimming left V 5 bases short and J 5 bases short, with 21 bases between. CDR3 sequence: CASSPRGSSRITEAFF. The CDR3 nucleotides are TGTGCCAGCAGCCCCCGGGGGAGCAGCCGGATTACTGAAGCTTTCTTT.

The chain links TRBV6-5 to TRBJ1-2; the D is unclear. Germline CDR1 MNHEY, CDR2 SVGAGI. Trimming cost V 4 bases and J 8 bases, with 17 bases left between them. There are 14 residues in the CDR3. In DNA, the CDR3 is TGTGCCAGCAGTTCCGGACCGGGTCTAGGGGGCTACACCTTC. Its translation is CASSSGPGLGGYTF.

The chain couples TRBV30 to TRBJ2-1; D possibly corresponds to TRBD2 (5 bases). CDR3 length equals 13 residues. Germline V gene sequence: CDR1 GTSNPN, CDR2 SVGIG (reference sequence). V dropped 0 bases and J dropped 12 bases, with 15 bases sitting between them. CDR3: CAWSVRPAAGQFF. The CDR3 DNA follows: TGTGCCTGGAGTGTAAGACCCGCGGCGGGGCAGTTCTTC.

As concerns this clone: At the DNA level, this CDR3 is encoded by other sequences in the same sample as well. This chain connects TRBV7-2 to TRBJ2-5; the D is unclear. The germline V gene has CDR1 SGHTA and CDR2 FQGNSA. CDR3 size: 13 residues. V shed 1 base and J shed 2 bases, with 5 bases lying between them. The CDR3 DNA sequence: TGTGCCAGCAGCTTAGGACTTCAAGAGACCCAGTACTTC. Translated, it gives CASSLGLQETQYF. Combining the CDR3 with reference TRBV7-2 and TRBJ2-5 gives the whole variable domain GAGVSQSPSNKVTEKGKDVELRCDPISGHTALYWYRQSLGQGLEFLIYFQGNSAPDKSGLPSDRFSAERTGGSVSTLTIQRTQQEDSAVYLCASSLGLQETQYFGPGTRLLVL.

As DNA, the CDR3 is TGTGCCTGGAGTGTAGGAAATGAGCAGTTCTTC. Encoded protein: CAWSVGNEQFF. This rearrangement joins TRBV30 to TRBJ2-1, with D hard to call. CDR1 and CDR2 (germline): GTSNPN, SVGIG (reference sequence). The CDR3 extends over 11 amino acids. Trimming removed 0 bases from V and 7 bases from J, with 4 bases in between.

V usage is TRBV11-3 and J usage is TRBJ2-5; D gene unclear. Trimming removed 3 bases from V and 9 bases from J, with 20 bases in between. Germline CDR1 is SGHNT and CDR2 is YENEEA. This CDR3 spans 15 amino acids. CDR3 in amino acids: CASSLFPLGMASQYF. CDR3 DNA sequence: TGTGCCAGCAGCTTGTTTCCTCTCGGAATGGCGTCCCAGTACTTC. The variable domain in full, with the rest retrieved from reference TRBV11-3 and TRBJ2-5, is EAGVVQSPRYKIIEKKQPVAFWCNPISGHNTLYWYLQNLGQGPELLIRYENEEAVDDSQLPKDRFSAERLKGVDSTLKIQPAELGDSAVYLCASSLFPLGMASQYFGPGTRLLVL.

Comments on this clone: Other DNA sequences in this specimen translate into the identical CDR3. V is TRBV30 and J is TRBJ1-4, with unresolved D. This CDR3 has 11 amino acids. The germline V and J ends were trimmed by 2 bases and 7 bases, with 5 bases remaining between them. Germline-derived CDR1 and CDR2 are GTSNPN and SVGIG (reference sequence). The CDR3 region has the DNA TGTGCCTGGAGTATCCGTGAAAAACTGTTTTTT. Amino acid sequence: CAWSIREKLFF. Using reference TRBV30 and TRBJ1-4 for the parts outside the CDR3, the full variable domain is SQTIHQWPATLVQPVGSPLSLECTVEGTSNPNLYWYRQAAGRGLQLLFYSVGIGQISSEVPQNLSASRPQDRQFILSSKKLLLSDSGFYLCAWSIREKLFFGSGTQLSVL.

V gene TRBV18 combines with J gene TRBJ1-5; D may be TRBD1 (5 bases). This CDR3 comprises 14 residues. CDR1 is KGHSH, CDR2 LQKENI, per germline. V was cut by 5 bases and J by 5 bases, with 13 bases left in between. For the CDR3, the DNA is TGTGCCAGCTCAGACCGGAGGGACCATCAGCCCCAGCATTTT. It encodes CASSDRRDHQPQHF.

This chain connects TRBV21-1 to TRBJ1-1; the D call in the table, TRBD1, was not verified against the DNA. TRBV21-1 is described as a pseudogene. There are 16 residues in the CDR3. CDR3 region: CASSNCWTGENTEAFF. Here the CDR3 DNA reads TGTGCCAGCAGCAACTGTTGGACAGGGGAGAACACTGAAGCTTTCTTT.

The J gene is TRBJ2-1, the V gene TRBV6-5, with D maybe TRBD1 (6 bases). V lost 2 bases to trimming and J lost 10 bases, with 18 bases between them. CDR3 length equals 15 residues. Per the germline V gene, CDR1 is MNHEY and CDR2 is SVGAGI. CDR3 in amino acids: CASSYGTQFGGEQFF. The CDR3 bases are TGTGCCAGCAGTTACGGGACACAGTTCGGCGGGGAGCAGTTCTTC.

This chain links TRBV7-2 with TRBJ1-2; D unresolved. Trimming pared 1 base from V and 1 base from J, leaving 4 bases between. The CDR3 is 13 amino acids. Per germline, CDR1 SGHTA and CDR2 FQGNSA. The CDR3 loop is CASSLGGNYGYTF. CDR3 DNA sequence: TGTGCCAGCAGCTTAGGGGGTAACTATGGCTACACCTTC.

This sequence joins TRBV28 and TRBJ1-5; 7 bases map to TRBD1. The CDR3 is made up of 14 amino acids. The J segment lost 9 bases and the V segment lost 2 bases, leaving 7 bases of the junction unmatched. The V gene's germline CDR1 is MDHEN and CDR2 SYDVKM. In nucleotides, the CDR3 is TGTGCCAGCAGTTTAATCCAGGGGGGAAGGCCCCAGCATTTT. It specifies CASSLIQGGRPQHF. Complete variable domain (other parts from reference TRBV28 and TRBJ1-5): DVKVTQSSRYLVKRTGEKVFLECVQDMDHENMFWYRQDPGLGLRLIYFSYDVKMKEKGDIPEGYSVSREKKERFSLILESASTNQTSMYLCASSLIQGGRPQHFGDGTRLSIL.

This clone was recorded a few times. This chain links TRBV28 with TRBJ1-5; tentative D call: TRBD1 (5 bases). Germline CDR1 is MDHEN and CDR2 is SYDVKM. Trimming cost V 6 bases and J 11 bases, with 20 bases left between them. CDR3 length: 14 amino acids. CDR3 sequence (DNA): TGTGCCAGCAGCCTTAATCCGGGACTTGCCTCCCAGCATTTT. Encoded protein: CASSLNPGLASQHF.

CDR3 nucleotides: TGTGCCAGCAGTTTACTCTTACAGGGAGCGGGGGGCACTGAAGCTTTCTTT. This codes for CASSLLLQGAGGTEAFF. This sequence joins TRBV27 and TRBJ1-1; perhaps TRBD1 as D (6 bases). This CDR3 has 17 amino acids. Per germline, CDR1 MNHEY and CDR2 SMNVEV (reference sequence). Trimming took 2 bases from V and 4 from J, leaving 20 bases between them.

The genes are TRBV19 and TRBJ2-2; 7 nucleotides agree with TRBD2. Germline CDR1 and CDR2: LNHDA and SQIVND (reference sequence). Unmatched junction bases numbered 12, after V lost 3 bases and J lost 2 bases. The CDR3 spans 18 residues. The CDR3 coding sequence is TGTGCCAGTAGTATTCACCGCCTCGGGACTACAAACACCGGGGAGCTGTTTTTT. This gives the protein CASSIHRLGTTNTGELFF.

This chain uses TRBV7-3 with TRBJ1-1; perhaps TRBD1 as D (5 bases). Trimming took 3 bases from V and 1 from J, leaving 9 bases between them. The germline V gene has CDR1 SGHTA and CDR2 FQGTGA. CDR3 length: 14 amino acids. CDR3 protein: CASSFRGGNTEAFF. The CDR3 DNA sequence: TGTGCCAGCAGCTTTAGGGGAGGGAACACTGAAGCTTTCTTT.

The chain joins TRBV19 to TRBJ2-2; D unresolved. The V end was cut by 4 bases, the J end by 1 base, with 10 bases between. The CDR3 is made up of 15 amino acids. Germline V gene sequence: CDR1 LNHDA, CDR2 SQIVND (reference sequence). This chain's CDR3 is CASSTMGMNTGELFF. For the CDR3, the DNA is TGTGCCAGTAGTACCATGGGGATGAACACCGGGGAGCTGTTTTTT.

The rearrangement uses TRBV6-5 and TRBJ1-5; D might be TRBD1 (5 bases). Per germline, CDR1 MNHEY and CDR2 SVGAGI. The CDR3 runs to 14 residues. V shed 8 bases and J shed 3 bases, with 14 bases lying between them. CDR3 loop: CASLPDSINQPQHF. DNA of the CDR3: TGTGCCAGCTTGCCCGACAGTATCAATCAGCCCCAGCATTTT.